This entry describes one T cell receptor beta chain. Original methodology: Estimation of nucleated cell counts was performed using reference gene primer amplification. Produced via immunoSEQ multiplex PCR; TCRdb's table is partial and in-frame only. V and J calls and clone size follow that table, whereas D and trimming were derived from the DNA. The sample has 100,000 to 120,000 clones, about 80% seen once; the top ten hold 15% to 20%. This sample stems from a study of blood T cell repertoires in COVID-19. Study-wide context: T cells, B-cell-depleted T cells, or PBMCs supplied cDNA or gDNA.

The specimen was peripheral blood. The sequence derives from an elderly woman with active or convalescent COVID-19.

For the CDR3, the DNA is TGTGCCAGCAGCTTAGGGGCAGACCCCCTGGGCACTGAAGCTTTCTTT. This translates into CASSLGADPLGTEAFF. The rearrangement uses TRBV7-8 and TRBJ1-1; unclear D gene. Germline CDR1 reads SGHVS; CDR2 reads FQNEAQ. The CDR3 totals 16 residues. The V and J ends lost 1 base and 4 bases respectively, with 16 bases between them.